The next 10 T cell receptor beta chains were all read from a single sample in a study of Graves' ophthalmopathy and Graves' hyperthyroidism. RNA transcripts yielded amplified TCR beta CDR3 regions. The workflow started with a first-round RT-PCR run with HTBI primers and then moved on to a second-round multiplex PCR. TCRdb re-derived calls from the multiplex PCR reads in MiXCR, one entry per CDR3 protein. The sample has over a million distinct CDR3 sequences, about 38% seen once. Sequencing was done on a sample of peripheral blood or thyroid tissue (not recorded which). All receptors come from an adult man with Graves' hyperthyroidism.

The chain is built from TRBV7-9 and TRBJ1-4; maybe TRBD1 (5 bases). Germline V gene sequence: CDR1 SEHNR, CDR2 FQNEAQ (reference sequence). The CDR3 totals 14 residues. V was cut by 7 bases and J by 5 bases, with 14 bases left in between. The CDR3 DNA follows: TGTGCCAGCACACTCGGGGCAGACAATGAAAAACTGTTTTTT. The encoded protein is CASTLGADNEKLFF.

The sample holds many counts of this clonotype. V usage is TRBV29-1 and J usage is TRBJ2-7; TRBD2 aligns across 11 bases. Trimming cost V 5 bases and J 3 bases; bases outside gene matches: 3. Germline V gene lookup returns CDR1 SQVTM and CDR2 ANQGSEA. This CDR3 comprises 13 residues. CDR3 protein: CSVQTSGNYEQYF. The CDR3 nucleotides are TGCAGCGTTCAGACTAGCGGGAACTACGAGCAGTACTTC.

For the CDR3, the DNA is TGTGCCAGCTCCCAAACAGGGTTTAATGAAAAACTGTTTTTT. This encodes CASSQTGFNEKLFF. The chain links TRBV25-1 to TRBJ1-4; TRBD1 might be the D (6 bases). The CDR3 runs to 14 residues. The V gene lost 8 bases and the J gene lost 4 bases, with 14 bases spanning the gap. Germline V gene lookup returns CDR1 MGHDK and CDR2 SYGVNS. The whole variable domain, remainder taken from reference TRBV25-1 and TRBJ1-4, is EADIYQTPRYLVIGTGKKITLECSQTMGHDKMYWYQQDPGMELHLIHYSYGVNSTEKGDLSSESTVSRIRTEHFPLTLESARPSHTSQYLCASSQTGFNEKLFFGSGTQLSVL.

This clonotype was seen a handful of times. The V call is TRBV20-1, the J call TRBJ2-7; 8 bases map to TRBD1. The CDR3 extends over 18 amino acids. V lost 4 bases, J lost 3 bases, and 20 bases stayed unmatched. Germline V gives CDR1 DFQATT, CDR2 SNEGSKA (reference sequence). CDR3 in amino acids: CSATHQGALVRGDYEQYF. DNA for the CDR3: TGCAGTGCTACCCACCAGGGGGCACTAGTGAGAGGTGACTACGAGCAGTACTTC.

This clonotype was seen at least ten times. The DNA of the CDR3 is TGCAGCGTTGGGACAGGGGGAAACAATCAGCCCCAGCATTTT. Translated, it gives CSVGTGGNNQPQHF. This chain connects TRBV29-1 to TRBJ1-5; 10 nucleotides line up with TRBD1. The J segment lost 3 bases and the V segment lost 4 bases, leaving 3 bases of the junction unmatched. The CDR3 covers 14 residues. Germline CDR1 SQVTM, CDR2 ANQGSEA.

This clonotype showed up many times. The J gene is TRBJ1-6, the V gene TRBV9; no definite D call. The germline V gene has CDR1 SGDLS and CDR2 YYNGEE. The ends were cut back, 3 bases at V and 7 bases at J, with 8 bases in the middle. CDR3 size: 13 residues. CDR3: CASSGTTNSPLHF. DNA for the CDR3: TGTGCCAGCAGCGGTACCACGAATTCACCCCTCCACTTT.

This clonotype was seen repeatedly, ten times or more. The chain links TRBV7-9 to TRBJ1-2; TRBD1 matches 7 bases. Germline CDR1 reads SEHNR; CDR2 reads FQNEAQ (reference sequence). Trimming removed 5 bases from V and 2 bases from J; junction bases left unmatched: 8. This CDR3 has 15 amino acids. CDR3: CASSRGGGPNYGYTF. In DNA form, the CDR3 reads TGTGCCAGCAGCCGAGGGGGCGGACCAAACTATGGCTACACCTTC.

This clonotype was picked up many times. The V call is TRBV6-5, the J call TRBJ2-7; D call uncertain. CDR1 is MNHEY, CDR2 SVGAGI, per germline. The length of the CDR3 is 11 residues. V was cut by 2 bases and J by 8 bases, with 7 bases left in between. The CDR3, as DNA: TGTGCCAGCAGTTACCAACACAAGCAGTACTTC. It codes for CASSYQHKQYF.

This clonotype was recorded many times. The chain is built from TRBV19 and TRBJ1-1, with D perhaps matching TRBD1 (6 bases). Germline values: CDR1 LNHDA, CDR2 SQIVND (reference sequence). The germline V and J ends were trimmed by 6 bases and 6 bases, with 11 bases remaining between them. The CDR3 runs to 12 residues. CDR3 coding DNA: TGTGCCAGTAGGGGGGCTCCATCTGAAGCTTTCTTT. Amino acid sequence: CASRGAPSEAFF.

This clonotype was observed a few times. Here the CDR3 reads CASRPDAPEHF. The CDR3 nucleotides read TGTGCCAGCAGGCCGGACGCCCCCGAGCATTTT. This chain joins TRBV2 and TRBJ1-5, with D uncertain. V lost 6 bases, J lost 14 bases, and 14 bases lay in between. Germline CDR1 SNHLY, CDR2 FYNNEI. The CDR3 loop spans 11 amino acids.